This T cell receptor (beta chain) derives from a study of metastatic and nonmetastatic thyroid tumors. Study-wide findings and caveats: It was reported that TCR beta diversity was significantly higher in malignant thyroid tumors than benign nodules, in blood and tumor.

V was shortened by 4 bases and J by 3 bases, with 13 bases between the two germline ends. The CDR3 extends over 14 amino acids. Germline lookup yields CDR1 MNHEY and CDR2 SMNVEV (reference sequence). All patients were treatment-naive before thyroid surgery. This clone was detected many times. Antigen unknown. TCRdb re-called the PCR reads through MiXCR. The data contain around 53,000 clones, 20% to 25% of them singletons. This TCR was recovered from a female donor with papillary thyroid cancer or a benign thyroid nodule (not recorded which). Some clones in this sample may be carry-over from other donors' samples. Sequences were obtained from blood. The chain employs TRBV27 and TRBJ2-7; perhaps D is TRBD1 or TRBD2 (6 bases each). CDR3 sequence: CASSWGDTRYEQYF. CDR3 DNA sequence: TGTGCCAGCAGTTGGGGGGACACTCGCTACGAGCAGTACTTC.